The 15 T cell receptor beta chains presented below share a single source sample, sequenced in a study of T cells after yellow fever vaccination. Via MiXCR, TCRdb re-called the 5' RACE reads, giving one row per CDR3 protein. This sample has hundreds of thousands of distinct CDR3 sequences; 8% to 10% occur once, and the top ten carry about 20%. The input for sequencing was PBMCs, taken on the day of the first yellow fever vaccination. The receptors shown here come from a young man who received the YFV17D yellow fever vaccine.

This chain links TRBV2 with TRBJ1-2; D uncertain. CDR1 is SNHLY and CDR2 is FYNNEI in the germline V gene. Trimming left V 6 bases short and J 6 bases short, with 20 bases between. CDR3 length: 15 residues. Written as DNA, the CDR3 is TGTGCCAGCAGGCCTAGAGCTCTAAGGCAAGATGGCTACACCTTC. It encodes CASRPRALRQDGYTF.

The CDR3 reads CASSLYRGAHNEQFF. The CDR3, as DNA: TGTGCCAGCAGTTTATACAGGGGGGCGCACAATGAGCAGTTCTTC. This sequence joins TRBV27 and TRBJ2-1; 8 positions match TRBD1. Trimming took 1 base from V and 5 from J; bases not matched to a gene: 4. Germline lookup yields CDR1 MNHEY and CDR2 SMNVEV (reference sequence). This CDR3 contains 15 residues.

This clonotype appeared a few times. The genes are TRBV5-1 and TRBJ2-3, with 10 bases identical to TRBD2. The J segment lost 2 bases and the V segment lost 4 bases, leaving 7 bases of the junction unmatched. CDR3 length equals 16 residues. Germline values: CDR1 SGHRS, CDR2 YFSETQ. CDR3 loop: CASSPMTSGPTDTQYF. The CDR3 DNA reads TGCGCCAGCAGCCCGATGACTAGCGGGCCCACAGATACGCAGTATTTT. The full variable domain, its missing parts supplied by reference TRBV5-1 and TRBJ2-3, is KAGVTQTPRYLIKTRGQQVTLSCSPISGHRSVSWYQQTPGQGLQFLFEYFSETQRNKGNFPGRFSGRQFSNSRSEMNVSTLELGDSALYLCASSPMTSGPTDTQYFGPGTRLTVL.

The chain combines TRBV20-1 with TRBJ1-1, with TRBD1 identical over 8 bases. The CDR3 runs 16 residues. Germline values: CDR1 DFQATT, CDR2 SNEGSKA (reference sequence). Unmatched junction bases numbered 13, after V lost 0 bases and J lost 7 bases. The CDR3 coding sequence is TGCAGTGCTAGAGATCTAAACAGGGGGTACGAGGATGAAGCTTTCTTT. Amino acid sequence: CSARDLNRGYEDEAFF.

This clonotype was counted only a few times. This chain uses TRBV6-2 or TRBV6-3 with TRBJ2-2; D is unclear. The CDR3 totals 19 residues. Germline loops: CDR1 MNHEY, CDR2 SVGEGT. V was trimmed by 4 bases and J by 0 bases, leaving 21 bases between them. CDR3: CASSSHGLGHPTNTGELFF. The CDR3 DNA follows: TGTGCCAGCAGTTCCCACGGCTTAGGTCACCCGACGAACACCGGGGAGCTGTTTTTT.

This clonotype has a count of ten or more. CDR3 coding DNA: TGTGCCAGCAGCCGGGCAGGGGGCACAGGAAACGCGTACTTC. Translating gives CASSRAGGTGNAYF. V gene TRBV12-3 or TRBV12-4 combines with J gene TRBJ2-7; TRBD1 matches 8 bases. The CDR3 consists of 14 residues. Losses at the gene ends were 6 bases for V and 12 bases for J; bases not matched to a gene: 16.

This clonotype was counted ten times or more. The chain is built from TRBV4-2 and TRBJ2-3; the match to TRBD2 covers 16 bases. In germline, CDR1 is LGHNA, CDR2 YNFKEQ. J lost 5 bases, V lost 4 bases, and 12 bases had no gene match. CDR3 length: 19 residues. CDR3 sequence: CASSPGGLAGGQRGDTQYF. Written as DNA, the CDR3 is TGTGCCAGCAGCCCGGGGGGACTAGCGGGGGGGCAAAGGGGAGATACGCAGTATTTT.

This chain links TRBV10-3 with TRBJ2-7; 10 positions match TRBD2. Trimming cost V 7 bases and J 1 base; bases outside gene matches: 4. This CDR3 is 14 amino acids long. Germline V gene lookup returns CDR1 ENHRY and CDR2 SYGVKD. The DNA for the CDR3 is TGTGCCATCAAACAGGGACTAGCGTCCTACGAGCAGTACTTC. Translation gives CAIKQGLASYEQYF.

This clonotype was counted between two and nine times. The chain uses TRBV4-3 and TRBJ2-5; TRBD1 is a possible D gene (5 bases). CDR1 is LGHNA and CDR2 is YSLEER in the germline V gene. Between the trimmed V and J ends, which lost 4 bases and 4 bases, there was a span of 19 bases. CDR3 length equals 16 residues. CDR3 residues: CASSPYDASGLETQYF. The CDR3 coding sequence is TGCGCCAGCAGCCCCTACGACGCCTCAGGGTTAGAGACCCAGTACTTC.

In this sample, this clonotype turned up many times. The CDR3 here is CASSLALGESYGANVLTF. DNA of the CDR3: TGTGCCAGCAGCTTGGCCTTGGGTGAGTCATATGGGGCCAACGTCCTGACTTTC. The V call is TRBV5-6, the J call TRBJ2-6, with D uncertain. Trimming removed 0 bases from V and 3 bases from J, with 16 bases in between. CDR1 SGHDT and CDR2 YYEEEE come from the germline V gene. The CDR3 totals 18 residues.

This clonotype was detected only a few times. This chain joins TRBV6-5 and TRBJ2-1; D is unclear. Trimming pared 4 bases from V and 2 bases from J, leaving 9 bases between. The germline V gene encodes CDR1 MNHEY and CDR2 SVGAGI. The CDR3 is 14 amino acids. The CDR3 spells CASSLGIPYNEQFF. The CDR3 DNA sequence: TGTGCCAGCAGTTTGGGAATCCCCTACAATGAGCAGTTCTTC.

This chain joins TRBV19 and TRBJ2-4; D is unclear. V was trimmed by 4 bases and J by 6 bases, leaving 4 bases between them. CDR1 and CDR2 (germline): LNHDA, SQIVND (reference sequence). The CDR3 has 11 amino acids. This chain's CDR3 is CASSTRNIQYF. CDR3 DNA sequence: TGTGCCAGTAGTACTAGAAACATTCAGTACTTC.

This clonotype was seen repeatedly, ten times or more. The chain couples TRBV10-3 to TRBJ2-2; 8 bases are a match to TRBD2. The CDR3 is made up of 13 amino acids. V shed 8 bases and J 5 bases; nucleotides not matched to a gene: 4. Germline CDR1 and CDR2: ENHRY and SYGVKD. CDR3 in amino acids: CAIAIAGTGELFF. CDR3 bases: TGTGCCATCGCGATAGCGGGGACCGGGGAGCTGTTTTTT.

The chain is built from TRBV6-2 or TRBV6-3 and TRBJ2-1; 10 bases fit TRBD2. Trimming cost V 3 bases and J 4 bases; bases outside gene matches: 12. In germline, CDR1 is MNHEY, CDR2 SVGEGT. CDR3 length: 18 residues. The chain's CDR3 is CASSYRLAGAGRYNEQFF. CDR3 DNA: TGTGCCAGCAGTTATCGGCTAGCGGGGGCGGGGAGGTACAATGAGCAGTTCTTC.

This chain links TRBV7-6 with TRBJ2-3, with TRBD1 matching over 7 bases. J gave up 4 bases and V 4 bases, and 8 bases lay outside the gene matches. The CDR3 consists of 15 residues. Looked up from germline, CDR1 is SGHVS and CDR2 is FNYEAQ. CDR3 DNA: TGTGCCAGCAGCTCGGGACAGATCCGGGCAGATACGCAGTATTTT. This codes for CASSSGQIRADTQYF.